This record looks at one T cell receptor (beta chain) sequence and its context. The data originate from a study of T cell changes during pregnancy in multiple sclerosis. Germline values: CDR1 LNHDA, CDR2 SQIVND (reference sequence). V was cut by 6 bases and J by 4 bases, with 18 bases left in between. This CDR3 has 15 amino acids. The repertoire was sequenced with immunoSEQ multiplex PCR; TCRdb's copy has only in-frame clones and lacks some. Of 65,000 to 80,000 clones in the sample, 90% were seen once. The chain carries TRBV19 and TRBJ1-2; no clear D gene. This TCR came from a female donor with multiple sclerosis, enrolled in a pregnancy study. The specimen was peripheral blood, collected in the third trimester of pregnancy. CDR3 residues: CASSPLAGGGYGYTF. CDR3 sequence (DNA): TGTGCCAGTAGCCCTCTCGCAGGAGGAGGCTATGGCTACACCTTC.